Included here is one T cell receptor (beta chain) sequence, with context. This clone appeared a single time. What this receptor recognizes is not known. No much larger clone is present one base from it, and per-base qualities are unavailable. This record belongs to a study of OX40 agonist ivuxolimab in advanced cancers. Regarding the study in general: Ivuxolimab was a fully human IgG2 agonistic monoclonal antibody targeting the costimulatory receptor OX40 (CD134). Intravenous ivuxolimab was administered to patients every 2 weeks at six dose levels: 0.01, 0.1, 0.3, 1.5, 3 and 10 mg/kg. Of the 50 to 55 patients in dose escalation, 19 had hepatocellular carcinoma, about 15 had melanoma, 9 had renal cell carcinoma and 9 had head and neck cancer. In the dose-escalation cohort, approximately 82% of patients were male, and the mean age was approximately 55 years, with a range of roughly 23 to 85. Patients were allowed to have had prior anti-PD-1, anti-PD-L1 or anti-CTLA-4 therapy, and around 41% of the dose-escalation patients had previously received checkpoint inhibitors. Three dose-escalation patients achieved partial responses, one with hepatocellular carcinoma and two with cutaneous melanoma. Peripheral TCRbeta sequencing was intended to test whether TCR sequence diversity was altered and clonal T-cell expansion was caused by ivuxolimab. The paper describes the monotherapy dose-escalation part (N of about 52 patients) of the phase I trial of ivuxolimab. Beyond this particular receptor, the publication reports: Which antigens the clonally expanded peripheral T cells were specific for was not determined. At doses of 0.1 to 3.0 mg/kg, clonal expansion of both CD4+ and CD8+ blood T cells was observed from baseline to week 6. Low levels of normalized T-cell clonal expansion were also seen in some patients who did not respond. In the 0.1-3.0 mg/kg groups, partial responders were among the patients with the lowest normalized peripheral clonal expansion, particularly in CD8+ T cells. After ivuxolimab, CD8+ T cells had more expanded clones than CD4+ T cells on average.

For sequencing of the TCRbeta CDR3 region, genomic DNA was extracted from the sorted cells. The immunoSEQ Assay was used for sequencing of TCRbeta CDR3 regions. TCRdb mirrors the immuneACCESS table, restricted to in-frame sequences. Some clones are absent from its copies; in checked studies, under half trace to an unresolved V gene, and the reason for the others is unknown. The sample data list roughly 60,000 clones, and about 89% of these were observed just once. The top ten constitute about 0.8% of the sample. Trimming removed 5 bases from V and 7 bases from J, leaving 21 bases between the germline ends. The CDR3 spans 16 residues, from the cysteine through the phenylalanine. This entry keeps only the CDR3 DNA: 48 bases, framed from base 1. The germline V gene (reference sequence) specifies SEHNR as CDR1 and FQNEAQ as CDR2. The trial excluded patients who had a history of autoimmune disease or were on systemic immunosuppression. Peripheral blood for TCR sequencing was collected from all dose cohorts at baseline, on cycle 4 day 1, and on cycle 7 day 1. The samples were taken from a phase I, first-in-human, multicenter, open-label dose-escalation trial of ivuxolimab. Adults with locally advanced or metastatic head and neck squamous cell, hepatocellular, melanoma or renal cell carcinoma were enrolled in the trial. CD4+ and CD8+ T cells were sorted separately from peripheral blood before TCR sequencing.

This receptor chain uses TRBV7-9 and TRBJ2-1, with the D gene tentatively TRBD1 or TRBD2, based on 6 matching bases in each. The sample was CD4+ or CD8+ T cells sorted from blood, taken in a trial of the OX40 agonist ivuxolimab. The TCR sequence derives from an adult with an advanced solid tumor such as melanoma, head and neck, liver or kidney cancer. The CDR3 corresponds to CASSPGGRSWINEQFF. The DNA is as follows: TGTGCCAGCAGCCCCGGGGGCCGGAGCTGGATTAATGAGCAGTTCTTC.